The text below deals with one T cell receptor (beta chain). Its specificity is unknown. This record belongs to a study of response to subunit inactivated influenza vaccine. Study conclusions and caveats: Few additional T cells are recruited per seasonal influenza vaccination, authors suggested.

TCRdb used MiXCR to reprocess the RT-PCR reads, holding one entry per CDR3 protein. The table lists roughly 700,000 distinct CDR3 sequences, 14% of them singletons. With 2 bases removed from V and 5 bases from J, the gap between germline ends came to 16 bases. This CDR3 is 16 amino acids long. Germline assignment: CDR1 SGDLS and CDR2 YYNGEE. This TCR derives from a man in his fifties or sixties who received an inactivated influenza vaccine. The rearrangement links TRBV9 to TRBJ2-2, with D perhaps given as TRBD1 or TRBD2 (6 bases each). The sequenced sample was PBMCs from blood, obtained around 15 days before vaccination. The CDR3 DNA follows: TGTGCCAGCAGCGTGGCCCCCGTAGGGGGGACCGGGGAGCTGTTTTTT. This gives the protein CASSVAPVGGTGELFF.